The clone carrying this T cell receptor beta chain occurred a few times. The sample comes from a study of blood T cell repertoires in COVID-19. Study overall: Acute-phase and convalescent COVID-19 samples originated in the United States, Italy and Spain.

Germline CDR1 MDHEN, CDR2 SYDVKM. With 5 bases clipped from V and 1 base from J, the junction kept 12 bases outside the gene matches. The CDR3 sequence is 17 residues long. Original analysis: Reference gene primer amplification gave estimated nucleated cell counts. Data came from immunoSEQ multiplex PCR; TCRdb stores just in-frame clones and leaves some out. For V, J and clone size, that table is used; D and trimming come from the DNA. The sample records approximately 170,000 clones, more than 75% being singletons. This TCR was recovered from an elderly woman with COVID-19, enrolled during active disease. The rearrangement uses TRBV28 and TRBJ2-3; 7 positions agree with TRBD2. The sample was peripheral blood. This CDR3 is CASSPSQRSGGTDTQYF. The CDR3, as DNA: TGTGCCAGCAGTCCCTCCCAAAGGAGCGGGGGCACAGATACGCAGTATTTT.